The present T cell receptor beta chain was sequenced within a study of technical replicates of blood from several donors. Profiling relied on immunoSEQ multiplex PCR, and the TCRdb table lists in-frame clones only, not all of them. The data contain roughly 69,000 clones, 95% to 97% of them seen just once; the ten biggest clones take up around 0.3%. This clone has only one observation. This clonotype was sampled from a human donor in good health. The sample was T cells isolated from PBMCs.

CDR3 DNA sequence: TGTGCCAGCCTAGGGACAGGGAAATACGAGCAGTACTTC. It translates to CASLGTGKYEQYF. The chain joins TRBV2 to TRBJ2-7, with 9 bases matching TRBD1. CDR3 length: 13 amino acids. Trimming cost V 8 bases and J 4 bases; bases outside gene matches: 6. The germline gives CDR1 SNHLY, CDR2 FYNNEI.